The 21 T cell receptor beta chains presented below share a single source sample, sequenced in a study of neoadjuvant anti-PD-1 for oral cavity cancer. TCRdb's table, derived via immunoSEQ multiplex PCR, lists solely in-frame clones and lacks some. The table records approximately 32,000 clones, around nine tenths of them present only once. The specimen was PBMCs, collected before nivolumab (anti-PD-1) treatment. The receptors were sampled from a person aged 40 to 85 with oral cavity squamous cell carcinoma.

This chain connects TRBV5-6 to TRBJ1-2; D remains unclear. Germline-derived CDR1 and CDR2 are SGHDT and YYEEEE. V was trimmed by 0 bases and J by 3 bases, leaving 3 bases between them. The CDR3 has 12 amino acids. In nucleotides, the CDR3 is TGTGCCAGCAGCTTGGGGTACTATGGCTACACCTTC. It translates to CASSLGYYGYTF.

The rearrangement links TRBV7-2 to TRBJ1-1; D is perhaps TRBD1 (6 bases). Trimming removed 5 bases from V and 1 base from J, with 14 bases in between. CDR1 is SGHTA, CDR2 FQGNSA, per germline. This CDR3 has 15 residues. CDR3 nucleotides: TGTGCCAGCAGCCAGGGTCCGACAGGGAACACTGAAGCTTTCTTT. Amino acid sequence: CASSQGPTGNTEAFF.

The rearrangement uses TRBV29-1 and TRBJ2-3; D call uncertain. The CDR3 is 13 residues long. V was shortened by 4 bases and J by 0 bases, with 8 bases between the two germline ends. CDR1 SQVTM and CDR2 ANQGSEA come from the germline V gene. The CDR3 DNA sequence: TGCAGCGTTGTGGCAGATAGCACAGATACGCAGTATTTT. Protein: CSVVADSTDTQYF.

This chain's CDR3 is CASRAQGLRSDEQYF. The CDR3 DNA reads as TGTGCCAGCAGGGCCCAGGGGCTCCGTTCGGACGAGCAGTACTTC. The V and J genes are TRBV2 and TRBJ2-7; weak D call: TRBD1 (6 bases). V dropped 6 bases and J dropped 5 bases, with 20 bases sitting between them. Germline CDR1 and CDR2: SNHLY and FYNNEI. The CDR3 is 15 amino acids.

This sequence joins TRBV10-3 and TRBJ1-5; D not resolved. V lost 5 bases, J lost 5 bases, and 7 bases lay in between. Germline CDR1 reads ENHRY; CDR2 reads SYGVKD. The CDR3 runs 12 residues. DNA for the CDR3: TGTGCCATCAGTCACGGGGATCAGCCCCAGCATTTT. Translating it yields CAISHGDQPQHF.

This chain connects TRBV28 to TRBJ1-6, with D tentatively TRBD1 (5 bases). Trimming left V 3 bases short and J 1 base short, with 10 bases between. This CDR3 comprises 16 residues. Per germline, CDR1 MDHEN and CDR2 SYDVKM. The CDR3 nucleotides read TGTGCCAGCAGTTTCTCGGGGCAATCCTATAATTCACCCCTCCACTTT. As protein: CASSFSGQSYNSPLHF.

The V gene is TRBV5-1, the J gene TRBJ1-2, with unresolved D. The V and J ends lost 3 bases and 4 bases respectively, with 22 bases between them. Germline-derived CDR1 and CDR2 are SGHRS and YFSETQ. The CDR3 extends over 17 amino acids. The CDR3, as DNA: TGCGCCAGCAGCTCCTCTGAGGGAATGGGATTAGGCTATGGCTACACCTTC. This codes for CASSSSEGMGLGYGYTF.

This chain joins TRBV5-1 and TRBJ2-1, with a possible D match to TRBD2 (6 bases). Germline CDR1 is SGHRS and CDR2 is YFSETQ. This CDR3 is built from 15 residues. V was trimmed by 0 bases and J by 7 bases, leaving 14 bases between them. CDR3: CASSLDLGGGNEQFF. Written as DNA, the CDR3 is TGCGCCAGCAGCTTGGATTTGGGGGGTGGAAATGAGCAGTTCTTC.

The chain combines TRBV19 with TRBJ1-3, with TRBD1 matching 9 bases. The trim removed 5 bases at V and 2 bases at J, leaving 4 bases unmatched. The germline V gene encodes CDR1 LNHDA and CDR2 SQIVND (reference sequence). There are 15 residues in the CDR3. The CDR3 DNA reads as TGTGCCAGTAGTCCGGGACAGGGCCCTGGAAACACCATATATTTT. Translating it yields CASSPGQGPGNTIYF.

This clone appeared once. In nucleotides, the CDR3 is TGTGCCAGCAGCTTAGCGGGGTCTACAGATACGCAGTATTTT. Its protein product is CASSLAGSTDTQYF. J is TRBJ2-3 and V is TRBV11-2, with D perhaps TRBD2 (5 bases). Germline-derived CDR1 and CDR2 are SGHAT and FQNNGV. The CDR3 has 14 amino acids. Trimming took 1 base from V and 3 from J, leaving 8 bases between them.

The V call is TRBV19, the J call TRBJ1-6; TRBD1 might be the D (5 bases). Germline values: CDR1 LNHDA, CDR2 SQIVND (reference sequence). The germline V and J ends were trimmed by 6 bases and 0 bases, with 15 bases remaining between them. The CDR3 sequence is 17 residues long. Here the CDR3 reads CASRIIQGSSYNSPLHF. CDR3 DNA: TGTGCCAGTAGAATAATCCAGGGAAGCTCCTATAATTCACCCCTCCACTTT.

V gene TRBV4-3 combines with J gene TRBJ1-2; 7 bases fit TRBD1. Per the germline V gene, CDR1 is LGHNA and CDR2 is YSLEER. The CDR3 contains 20 residues. With 1 base clipped from V and 4 bases from J, the junction kept 21 bases outside the gene matches. In DNA form, the CDR3 reads TGCGCCAGCAGCCAAGGTCATAACCGGGACAGCAGCCTTCCTGGCTATGGCTACACCTTC. Amino acids: CASSQGHNRDSSLPGYGYTF.

The V and J genes are TRBV29-1 and TRBJ1-1; D is possibly TRBD1 (6 bases). Germline CDR1 is SQVTM and CDR2 is ANQGSEA. V was shortened by 6 bases and J by 1 base, with 12 bases between the two germline ends. The CDR3 consists of 13 residues. This chain's CDR3 is CSVRDRPNTEAFF. The CDR3, as DNA: TGCAGCGTCCGAGACAGGCCGAACACTGAAGCTTTCTTT.

This chain joins TRBV18 and TRBJ1-1; a weak D match, TRBD1 (5 bases). The CDR3 is 13 amino acids. The V and J ends lost 4 bases and 1 base respectively, with 7 bases between them. Germline CDR1 is KGHSH and CDR2 is LQKENI. The CDR3: CASSLQENTEAFF. The CDR3 DNA is TGTGCCAGCTCACTACAGGAGAACACTGAAGCTTTCTTT.

The chain employs TRBV7-2 and TRBJ2-1, with 10 bases lining up with TRBD1. The V gene end was trimmed by 2 bases and the J gene end by 6 bases; junction bases not matched to a gene: 7. Per the germline V gene, CDR1 is SGHTA and CDR2 is FQGNSA. The CDR3 contains 16 residues. CDR3 sequence: CASSLRTGGLGNEQFF. CDR3 nucleotide sequence: TGTGCCAGCAGCTTAAGGACAGGGGGACTGGGCAATGAGCAGTTCTTC.

V usage is TRBV27 and J usage is TRBJ2-1; a weak D match, TRBD2 (5 bases). The CDR3 spans 14 residues. Trimming stripped 3 bases from V and 1 base from J, with 7 bases between. In germline, CDR1 is MNHEY, CDR2 SMNVEV (reference sequence). The CDR3 DNA reads TGTGCCAGCAGTTTGAGGGTATCCTACAATGAGCAGTTCTTC. It is translated as CASSLRVSYNEQFF.

In its sample, this clone was seen once. The V and J genes are TRBV5-1 and TRBJ2-3, with TRBD1 matching 7 bases. With V trimmed by 0 bases and J by 2 bases, 3 bases remained unmatched. CDR1 SGHRS and CDR2 YFSETQ come from the germline V gene. The CDR3 spans 15 residues. The CDR3 DNA follows: TGCGCCAGCAGCTTGGCGGGACAGTTCACAGATACGCAGTATTTT. It translates to CASSLAGQFTDTQYF.

In nucleotides, the CDR3 is TGTGCCAGCAGCTTCTTAGCGGGGGGCGGAGAGACCCAGTACTTC. This encodes CASSFLAGGGETQYF. V usage is TRBV7-2 and J usage is TRBJ2-5, with TRBD2 matching over 10 bases. The CDR3 spans 15 residues. The germline gives CDR1 SGHTA, CDR2 FQGNSA. Unmatched junction bases numbered 5, after V lost 3 bases and J lost 4 bases.

This chain joins TRBV7-8 and TRBJ1-4, with D possibly matching TRBD1 (6 bases). The germline V gene has CDR1 SGHVS and CDR2 FQNEAQ. The CDR3 length is 15 residues. The germline V and J ends were trimmed by 1 base and 7 bases, with 13 bases remaining between them. Here the CDR3 DNA reads TGTGCCAGCAGCTTAGACAGGGCCCGTCGTGAAAAACTGTTTTTT. Translated: CASSLDRARREKLFF.

J is TRBJ2-1 and V is TRBV7-8, with a tentative D call TRBD2 (6 bases). The length of the CDR3 is 15 residues. V was cut by 6 bases and J by 0 bases, with 12 bases left in between. Germline lookup yields CDR1 SGHVS and CDR2 FQNEAQ. The CDR3: CASSPRGFSYNEQFF. DNA for the CDR3: TGTGCCAGCAGTCCTCGGGGGTTCTCCTACAATGAGCAGTTCTTC.

The rearrangement joins TRBV6-6 to TRBJ1-2; D gene unclear. Trimming removed 5 bases at V and 8 bases at J, with 12 bases between. Germline V gene data show CDR1 as MNHNY and CDR2 as SVGAGI (reference sequence). The CDR3 has 12 residues. The CDR3 spells CASSTGEGGYTF. CDR3 DNA sequence: TGTGCCAGCAGTACCGGGGAAGGAGGCTACACCTTC.